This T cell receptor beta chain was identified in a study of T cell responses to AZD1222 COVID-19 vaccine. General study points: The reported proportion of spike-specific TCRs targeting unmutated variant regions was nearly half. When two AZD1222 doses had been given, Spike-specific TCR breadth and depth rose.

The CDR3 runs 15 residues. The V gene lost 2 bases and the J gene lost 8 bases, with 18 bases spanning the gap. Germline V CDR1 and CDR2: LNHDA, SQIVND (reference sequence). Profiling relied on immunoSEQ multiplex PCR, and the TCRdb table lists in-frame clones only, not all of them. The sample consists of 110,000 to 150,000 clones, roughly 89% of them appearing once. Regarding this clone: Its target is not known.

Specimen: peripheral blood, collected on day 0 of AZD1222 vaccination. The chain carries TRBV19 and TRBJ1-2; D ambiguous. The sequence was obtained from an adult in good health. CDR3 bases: TGTGCCAGTAGTATAACCCCGGACCTTGTGGGCGGCTACACCTTC. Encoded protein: CASSITPDLVGGYTF.